These T cell receptor gamma chains were read from a single sample in a study of intestinal T cells in coeliac disease. TCRdb processed the multiplex PCR reads again with the CATT caller. The sample has 400 to 450 gamma-chain clones, 45% to 55% seen once. Source material: a duodenal biopsy. Receptors were obtained from a human donor who served as a control with a normal duodenal biopsy, not a healthy volunteer. CDR3s include the opening cysteine and the closing phenylalanine or tryptophan. Clone size is given for some rows only: seen once, a few or many times, or a class if the clone is expanded.

j_call: TRGJP1; clone_size: .; v_call: TRGV8; cdr3_nt: TGTGCCACCTGGGATAGGCGCTGGTTCAAGATATTT; cdr3_aa: CATWDRRWFKIF
j_call: TRGJ1/TRGJ2; clone_size: few; v_call: TRGV3; cdr3_nt: TGTGCCACCTGGGACGACCGTTATTATAAGAAACTCTTT; cdr3_aa: CATWDDRYYKKLF
j_call: TRGJ1/TRGJ2; clone_size: hyperexpanded; v_call: TRGV3; cdr3_nt: TGTGCCACCTGGGACAGGACGGATTATAAGAAACTCTTT; cdr3_aa: CATWDRTDYKKLF
j_call: TRGJ1/TRGJ2; clone_size: large; v_call: TRGV10; cdr3_nt: TGTGCTGCGTGGAATCTCCCCCCCTATTATAAGAAACTCTTT; cdr3_aa: CAAWNLPPYYKKLF
j_call: TRGJP1; clone_size: few; v_call: TRGV10; cdr3_nt: TGTGCTGCGTGGGCCCTTTTACTGGTCAAGATATTT; cdr3_aa: CAAWALLLVKIF
j_call: TRGJ1/TRGJ2; clone_size: .; v_call: TRGV3; cdr3_nt: TGTGCCACCTGGGACAGGCCTGGTGGAAGAAACGTCTTT; cdr3_aa: CATWDRPGGRNVF
j_call: TRGJ1/TRGJ2; clone_size: .; v_call: TRGV3; cdr3_nt: TGTGCCACCTGGGAACAGGCCTGGTGGAAGAAACTCTTT; cdr3_aa: CATWEQAWWKKLF
j_call: TRGJP1; clone_size: large; v_call: TRGV10; cdr3_nt: TGTGCTGCGTGGGATTTTATCACTGGTTGGTTCAAGATATTT; cdr3_aa: CAAWDFITGWFKIF
j_call: TRGJP1; clone_size: .; v_call: TRGV5; cdr3_nt: TGTGCCACCTGGGACAGGCCTTGGGGGGTTCTTTGGTTCAAGATATTT; cdr3_aa: CATWDRPWGVLWFKIF
j_call: TRGJ1/TRGJ2; clone_size: .; v_call: TRGV10; cdr3_nt: TGTGCTGCGTGGATTAGGAACCGTTATAAGAAACTCTTT; cdr3_aa: CAAWIRNRYKKLF
j_call: TRGJ1/TRGJ2; clone_size: .; v_call: TRGV10; cdr3_nt: TGTGCTGCGTGGGATTCTATGAATTATTATAAGAAACTCTTT; cdr3_aa: CAAWDSMNYYKKLF
j_call: TRGJP1; clone_size: few; v_call: TRGV10; cdr3_nt: TGTGCTGCGTGGGGACATGGTGGTTGGTTCAAGATATTT; cdr3_aa: CAAWGHGGWFKIF
j_call: TRGJ1/TRGJ2; clone_size: .; v_call: TRGV3; cdr3_nt: TGTGCCAACCTGGGACAGGCCACAGAGAAACTCTTT; cdr3_aa: CANLGQATEKLF
j_call: TRGJ1/TRGJ2; clone_size: large; v_call: TRGV4; cdr3_nt: TGTGCCACCTGGGGATGGCGGGATTATTATAAGAAACTCTTT; cdr3_aa: CATWGWRDYYKKLF
j_call: TRGJ1/TRGJ2; clone_size: .; v_call: TRGV4; cdr3_nt: TGTGCCACCTGGGATGGGCTTGATTGTCAGGGGAGACTCTTT; cdr3_aa: CATWDGLDCQGRLF
j_call: TRGJP1; clone_size: few; v_call: TRGV3; cdr3_nt: TGTGCCACTGGGACAGGATCCCCGACTGGTTGGTTCAAGATATTT; cdr3_aa: CATGTGSPTGWFKIF
j_call: TRGJ1/TRGJ2; clone_size: large; v_call: TRGV3; cdr3_nt: TGTGCCACTGGGACGGACCGTTATTATAAGAAACTCTTT; cdr3_aa: CATGTDRYYKKLF
j_call: TRGJP1; clone_size: .; v_call: TRGV10; cdr3_nt: TGTGCTGCGTGGGACATTGGTGGTTGGTTCAAGATATTT; cdr3_aa: CAAWDIGGWFKIF
j_call: TRGJ1/TRGJ2; clone_size: few; v_call: TRGV10; cdr3_nt: TGTGCTGCGTGGGGCCTAAGGGGCTTTGGGTATAAGAAACTCTTT; cdr3_aa: CAAWGLRGFGYKKLF
j_call: TRGJ1/TRGJ2; clone_size: .; v_call: TRGV10; cdr3_nt: TGTGCTGCGTGGATGTCGGCTTATAAGAAACTCTTT; cdr3_aa: CAAWMSAYKKLF
j_call: TRGJ1/TRGJ2; clone_size: .; v_call: TRGV10; cdr3_nt: TGTGCTGCGTGGGACCCTTATTATAAGAAACTCTTT; cdr3_aa: CAAWDPYYKKLF
j_call: TRGJ1/TRGJ2; clone_size: few; v_call: TRGV2; cdr3_nt: TGTGCCACCTGGGACGGGGTGGGCAAGAAACTCTTT; cdr3_aa: CATWDGVGKKLF
j_call: TRGJ1/TRGJ2; clone_size: hyperexpanded; v_call: TRGV3; cdr3_nt: TGTGCCACCTGGCCCAAGAAACTCTTT; cdr3_aa: CATWPKKLF
j_call: TRGJ1/TRGJ2; clone_size: few; v_call: TRGV10; cdr3_nt: TGTGCTGCGTGGGATACCCAACCCTCACCCCCTTATTATAAGAAACTCTTT; cdr3_aa: CAAWDTQPSPPYYKKLF
j_call: TRGJP1; clone_size: .; v_call: TRGV5; cdr3_nt: TGTGCCACCGTGGGACAGGCCTTGGGGGGTTCTTGGTTCAAGATATTT; cdr3_aa: CATVGQALGGSWFKIF
j_call: TRGJ1/TRGJ2; clone_size: few; v_call: TRGV5; cdr3_nt: TGTGCCACCTGGGACAGGCCCCTATACTTCAAATTATTC; cdr3_aa: CATWDRPLYFKLF
j_call: TRGJ1/TRGJ2; clone_size: few; v_call: TRGV4; cdr3_nt: TGTGCCACCCCCGGAGTGGAGAAACTCTTT; cdr3_aa: CATPGVEKLF
j_call: TRGJ1/TRGJ2; clone_size: .; v_call: TRGV3; cdr3_nt: TGTGCCACCTGGGACAGGCGTTCGGGTAGTTATAAGAAACTCTTT; cdr3_aa: CATWDRRSGSYKKLF
j_call: TRGJ1/TRGJ2; clone_size: .; v_call: TRGV2; cdr3_nt: TGTGCCGACCTGGGACGGGTGGGCAAGAAACTCTTT; cdr3_aa: CADLGRVGKKLF
j_call: TRGJ1/TRGJ2; clone_size: .; v_call: TRGV3; cdr3_nt: TGTGCCACCTGGGACACCCTAAATTATTATAAGAAACTCTTT; cdr3_aa: CATWDTLNYYKKLF
j_call: TRGJP1; clone_size: .; v_call: TRGV5; cdr3_nt: TGTGCCACCTGGGACAGGGCCTTGGGGGGTTCTTGGTTCAAGATATTT; cdr3_aa: CATWDRALGGSWFKIF
j_call: TRGJ1/TRGJ2; clone_size: .; v_call: TRGV4; cdr3_nt: TGTGCCACCTGGGATGCTACTTCGAGTAAGAAACTCTTT; cdr3_aa: CATWDATSSKKLF
j_call: TRGJ1/TRGJ2; clone_size: large; v_call: TRGV3; cdr3_nt: TGTGCCACCTGGGACGGCCCCTTTTATTATAAGAAACTCTTT; cdr3_aa: CATWDGPFYYKKLF
j_call: TRGJ1/TRGJ2; clone_size: .; v_call: TRGV3; cdr3_nt: TGTGCCACCTGGGACAGGCAAGGACTCGATCTTGATTATTATAAGAAACTCTTT; cdr3_aa: CATWDRQGLDLDYYKKLF